This T cell receptor beta chain was profiled in a study of OX40 agonist ivuxolimab in advanced cancers. Study at large: Patients were dosed intravenously with ivuxolimab at 0.01 to 10 mg/kg every 2 weeks. Three individuals attained partial responses, comprising one hepatocellular carcinoma case and two cutaneous melanoma cases. Every patient in dose escalation had hepatocellular carcinoma, melanoma, renal cell or head and neck cancer.

The CDR3 covers 16 residues. The V segment lost 5 bases and the J segment 3 bases; nucleotides outside the gene matches: 10. Germline assignment: CDR1 SGHVS and CDR2 FNYEAQ. TCRdb's copy holds only in-frame clones and misses some; the assay was immunoSEQ multiplex PCR. Of around 46,000 clones listed, around 89% are singletons. The clonotype originates from an adult with an advanced solid tumor such as melanoma, head and neck, liver or kidney cancer. The sample here was CD4+ or CD8+ T cells sorted from blood, taken in a trial of the OX40 agonist ivuxolimab. The rearrangement links TRBV7-6 to TRBJ2-3, with 8 bases lining up with TRBD2. The CDR3 coding sequence is TGTGCCAGCAGCCCCAGAGCGGGAGCCACGACAGATACGCAGTATTTT. It translates to CASSPRAGATTDTQYF. The whole variable domain, filled in from reference TRBV7-6 and TRBJ2-3, reads GAGVSQSPRYKVTKRGQDVALRCDPISGHVSLYWYRQALGQGPEFLTYFNYEAQQDKSGLPNDRFSAERPEGSISTLTIQRTEQRDSAMYRCASSPRAGATTDTQYFGPGTRLTVL.